The rows below give T cell receptor beta chains drawn from one sample of a study of control samples from healthy donors and cancer patients. The method was immunoSEQ multiplex PCR; TCRdb's version includes in-frame clones alone and lacks a portion of them. The data show about 89,000 clones, 85% to 90% seen once. What was sequenced was blood. The receptors originated from a woman aged 40 to 55 in good health. Each CDR3 is given with its conserved first and last residue. The D gene is left open where the match is weak. Clone size is stated in some rows and not others, as once, few, many or a class when expanded.

D gene	J gene	V gene	clone size	CDR3 DNA	CDR3 protein
.	TRBJ1-2	TRBV6-5	once	TGTGCCAGCAGCCCCGGCGGGGGCACCTATGGCTACACCTTC	CASSPGGGTYGYTF
TRBD2	TRBJ2-3	TRBV6-5	few	TGTGCCAGCAGTTTTACTAAGCGGGGATACACAGATACGCAGTATTTT	CASSFTKRGYTDTQYF
TRBD1	TRBJ2-1	TRBV7-2	.	TGTGCCAGCAGCTTCGGAACAGGGGGCACCAATGAGCAGTTCTTC	CASSFGTGGTNEQFF
TRBD1	TRBJ1-2	TRBV19	.	TGTGCCAGTAGTATCTCGGGACAGTATGGCTACACCTTC	CASSISGQYGYTF
TRBD2	TRBJ2-7	TRBV30	.	TGTGCCTGGAGTCCAGACCGAGGACTAGCGGGGACTTACGAGCAGTACTTC	CAWSPDRGLAGTYEQYF
TRBD1	TRBJ1-2	TRBV6-2/TRBV6-3	.	TGTGCCAGCAGTTACAGCCTAGGACAGGCGTTCTATGGCTACACCTTC	CASSYSLGQAFYGYTF
.	TRBJ1-1	TRBV6-5	.	TGTGCCAGCACCCTGGGAGACGGCCTCGAAGCTTTCTTT	CASTLGDGLEAFF
.	TRBJ2-2	TRBV6-2/TRBV6-3	few	TGTGCCAGCAGTCCCGAGGCATCGCCGAACACCGGGGAGCTGTTTTTT	CASSPEASPNTGELFF
TRBD2	TRBJ2-1	TRBV15	.	TGTGCCACCAGCAGGTTAGGACTAGCCAATGAGCAGTTCTTC	CATSRLGLANEQFF
.	TRBJ1-2	TRBV19	.	TGTGCCAGTAGTATGGGCCATGGCTACACCTTC	CASSMGHGYTF
TRBD1	TRBJ1-1	TRBV6-5	once	TGTGCCAGCACGCTGACAGGGAAGGACACTGAAGCTTTCTTT	CASTLTGKDTEAFF
TRBD1	TRBJ2-2	TRBV16	once	TGTGCCAGCAGCCCCCGCAGGGGGAAGAACACCGGGGAGCTGTTTTTT	CASSPRRGKNTGELFF